Sequencing of this T cell receptor (beta chain) was carried out in a study of cytomegalovirus exposure and HLA in healthy donors (dated by TCRdb to 2017 to 2019). For the study in its entirety: In an earlier analysis of approximately 640 of the donors, approximately 300 Gb of sequence data and 100 million or so unique TCR beta sequences from about 190 million T cells were reported. A later genetic analysis used genome-wide SNP genotypes for about 55% of the 666 donors, treating that subset as a discovery cohort. Class I and class II HLA loci were covered by the typing at four-digit resolution. In a later analysis, previously published TCR beta repertoires from 670 or so donors were re-analyzed and high-resolution HLA genotyping was added so that TCR occurrence patterns could be studied. In the later analysis, no new phenotypic data were used to find candidate immune exposures; instead, reliance was placed on TCR beta sequences and their occurrence across donors. The T cell repertoires of 666 subjects were profiled by immunosequencing and related to cytomegalovirus serostatus. The study was designed to test whether signatures of past pathogen exposure could be identified by cataloging public T cell receptors. Donor age, sex, ethnicity and CMV serostatus were compiled alongside the repertoire data. Roughly 5 DR-DQ haplotypes were handled as single units for association and clustering because linkage in the cohort was strong. Every repertoire in the discovery cohort had been generated on one and the same sequencing platform. Approximately 300 gigabases of sequencing data and some 85 million unique TCR sequences were included in an early release covering roughly 600 HLA-typed donors. Across some 400 genotyped donors of the cohort, an average of about 240,000 unique TCR beta nucleotide sequences per donor were sequenced, and approximately 19% of those sequences were non-productive. In addition to the first cohort of several hundred subjects, a separate validation cohort of 120 different subjects was used. An earlier analysis of several hundred of the donors applied high-throughput TCR beta sequencing to assess whether each TCR beta V gene segment acted as functional or pseudogenic. The number of donors typed differed by locus, with 629-630 for A, B, C, DRB1 and DQB1, roughly 520 for DQA1, over 600 for DPA1, and 450 to 480 for DPB1. To predict cytomegalovirus infection status, the study brought together high-throughput TCR immunosequencing, statistical association of individual TCRs with disease status, and machine learning. Of the 350 to 450 genotyped donors, over 65% fell in the genetic ancestry cluster associated with self-reported Caucasian donors. Study-wide findings and limitations: In a later analysis, HLA-associated TCR beta chains were found to be more clonally expanded and to have lower generation probabilities than equally common non-associated chains. According to a later genetic analysis, donors in an Asian-associated ancestry cluster had fewer N-insertions in productive TCRs than the approximately 650-donor mean. Because HLA typing was missing for some donors at each locus, association tests included only the typed subset. Broadly in line with IMGT annotations, most TCR beta V segments showed up in productive rearrangements about 90% or about 30% of the time in an earlier analysis of some 590 of the donors. Presence/absence analyses assumed roughly uniform sequencing depth across donors, an assumption that may not hold. A group of highly shared sequence variants was considered likely to be a technical artifact of the sequencing pipeline. Three of the identified cytomegalovirus-associated TCR beta chains were confirmed in vitro to be specific for cytomegalovirus antigens. According to a later analysis, parvovirus B19, influenza, CMV and Epstein-Barr virus appeared linked to several top co-occurrence clusters. The study gave a list of 150 to 200 TCR beta chains associated with cytomegalovirus. Linkage disequilibrium might explain the correlated functional status among segregating V segments, but an unknown experimental factor could not be excluded. A further reported finding was that TCR beta sequences accurately predicted the HLA-A and HLA-B alleles for most subjects in the first cohort. This cohort had only TCR beta chains sequenced, and the lack of alpha or paired-chain data limited which features could be detected. The 87-base-pair reads could not distinguish some IMGT-functional V segments, including TRBV6-2 and TRBV6-3, so those segments were excluded. A later analysis found that TCR association rates varied across HLA loci, with DRB1 alleles showing the most associated TCRs and HLA-C alleles the fewest. The authors suggested that the approach could potentially be generalized to other disease states and immunological phenotypes. Most TCR sequences were observed very rarely across donors, whereas some public TCRs were present in many individuals. Strong co-occurrence of HLA alleles, especially DR and DQ, made assigning TCR associations to individual alleles difficult. The classifier was reported to diagnose cytomegalovirus status with high specificity and sensitivity in both the original and validation cohorts. In a later analysis, over 15,000 TCR beta sequences were associated with specific HLA alleles at a false discovery rate of 0.05. In a later genetic analysis, a missense DCLRE1C variant was associated with V-gene and J-gene trimming of TCR beta chains, and the association was replicated in an independent cohort. Most CMV-associated TCR beta chains appeared to be HLA-restricted in a later analysis, and the HLA associations seemed to be driven largely by CMV exposure. Approximately 16 rarely observed V segments, including chromosome 9 orphons, were excluded from the earlier analysis of just under 600 of the donors because counts were too low. CMV serostatus was the only immune exposure information available for the cohort.

This clone was picked up one time. The antigen it binds to is not known. No base qualities exist here, and no much larger clone lies one base off it. Libraries were built with the immunoSEQ multiplex PCR assay. For the multiplex PCR, a mixture combining 60 forward primers for TCR Vbeta segments and 13 reverse primers for TCR Jbeta segments was used. A multiplex PCR assay on genomic DNA amplified the CDR3 region of rearranged TCR beta genes. The Illumina HiSeq System was used to sequence the amplified TCR beta libraries as 87-base-pair reads. Under the source paper's analysis protocol: In a later analysis, some 80 million unique TCR beta chains were counted across the 690 or so repertoires, and some 10 million of these chains were shared by at least two donors. To remove PCR and sequencing errors, raw reads were error-corrected and collapsed into unique sequences using a nearest-neighbor algorithm that merged closely related sequences. To assign V, D and J gene segments, CDR3 sequences were aligned to IMGT reference sequences. Each retained sequence needed at least a six-nucleotide match to both a V gene segment and a J gene segment. A rearrangement counted as productive if the CDR3 had no stop codons and remained in frame with V and J, and every other rearrangement counted as non-productive. Following IMGT convention, CDR3 was defined as the stretch from the second conserved V-encoded cysteine up to the conserved J-encoded phenylalanine. The earlier analysis of about 620 of the donors excluded sequences that lacked an unambiguous match to a single V gene segment. An earlier analysis of several hundred of the donors called V segments functional above 56.7% productive rearrangements and segregating when the between-donor standard deviation exceeded 5%. A statistical classification framework was developed to diagnose cytomegalovirus status using the catalog of TCR beta chain sequences. In a later analysis, TCR nucleotide sequences were compared against IMGT/GENE-DB human TR gene sequences so that V and J genes could be assigned. A later analysis assigned CDR3 sequences and most-parsimonious VDJ recombination scenarios with the TCRdist pipeline. A later analysis defined each TCR beta chain by its CDR3 amino acid sequence plus V-gene family, and excluded reads lacking a unique V-gene family. A later analysis removed 600 or so highly shared, low-generation-probability nucleotide sequences to deal with suspected cross-contamination and a sequencing artifact. For each public chain, a later analysis derived a clonal expansion index from normalized ranks of inferred template counts within each repertoire. In a later analysis, generation probabilities were computed with a VDJ recombination model fitted to out-of-frame rearrangements, and the resulting probabilities were checked against IGoR. A later analysis scored TCR-TCR, TCR-HLA and TCR-CMV co-occurrence with hypergeometric tests, applying a repertoire-size bias correction to TCR pairs. A later analysis estimated false discovery rates by permuting HLA or CMV assignments 20 times. A later analysis grouped co-occurring TCRs with DBSCAN, adding TCRdist sequence similarity when clustering within HLA-allele-positive subsets. Repertoires with fewer than 30,000 or more than 120,000 public chains were left out of co-occurrence clustering, as were five repertoires with anomalous nucleotide sharing. TCRdb re-hosts the immuneACCESS table, in-frame sequences only. Its copies lack some clones; in the studies checked, an unresolved V gene accounts for under half of them, and the cause for the rest is not known. D and trimming were read from the DNA, whereas the V and J calls and clone size are those reported in that table. In all, the sample holds about 160,000 clones, and around 77% of those were seen once. In total, the top ten clones hold less than 4.5% of the sample.

The germline V gene yields SQVTM for CDR1 and ANQGSEA for CDR2. At the junction V is shortened by 4 bases and J by 2 bases, with 6 bases in between. Taken from cysteine to phenylalanine, the CDR3 has 12 residues. Just CDR3 DNA is preserved here, 36 bases in frame from base 1. The cohort comprised some 700 healthy bone marrow donors. Cohort members were all nominally healthy when sampled, although unrecorded immune exposures were likely present. The donor was CMV seropositive and belonged to the group of 250 to 300 seropositive cohort members. Each donor provided a peripheral blood sample, and peripheral blood mononuclear cells were used for TCR beta sequencing. Genomic DNA was extracted from the blood cell samples with the Qiagen DNeasy Blood Extraction Kit.

The sequence was obtained from a man younger than 40 in good health and CMV-seropositive. Sequencing was carried out using PBMCs. The rearrangement combines TRBV29-1 with TRBJ1-5; the D segment could be TRBD1, given 6 matching bases. DNA sequence: TGCAGCGTTGCAGGGGGCAATCAGCCCCAGCATTTT. It codes for CSVAGGNQPQHF.